The clone carrying this T cell receptor (beta chain) was detected only a few times. The data derive from a study of T cell changes during pregnancy in multiple sclerosis. Trimming shortened V by 7 bases and J by 3 bases, and 12 bases separated the two germline ends. CDR3 length: 12 amino acids. Germline lookup yields CDR1 SQVTM and CDR2 ANQGSEA. This table comes from immunoSEQ multiplex PCR, and its TCRdb copy is limited to in-frame clones, with some not included. The data contain tens of thousands of clones, 70% to 90% of them singletons. The source is a female donor in good health, enrolled as a control in a pregnancy study. The material sequenced was CD4+ T cells from peripheral blood mononuclear cells, taken in the first trimester of pregnancy. V usage is TRBV29-1 and J usage is TRBJ1-1; possibly TRBD1 for D (5 bases). The CDR3 nucleotides read TGCAGCGCCATAGGGGTCCACACTGAAGCTTTCTTT. Its translation: CSAIGVHTEAFF.